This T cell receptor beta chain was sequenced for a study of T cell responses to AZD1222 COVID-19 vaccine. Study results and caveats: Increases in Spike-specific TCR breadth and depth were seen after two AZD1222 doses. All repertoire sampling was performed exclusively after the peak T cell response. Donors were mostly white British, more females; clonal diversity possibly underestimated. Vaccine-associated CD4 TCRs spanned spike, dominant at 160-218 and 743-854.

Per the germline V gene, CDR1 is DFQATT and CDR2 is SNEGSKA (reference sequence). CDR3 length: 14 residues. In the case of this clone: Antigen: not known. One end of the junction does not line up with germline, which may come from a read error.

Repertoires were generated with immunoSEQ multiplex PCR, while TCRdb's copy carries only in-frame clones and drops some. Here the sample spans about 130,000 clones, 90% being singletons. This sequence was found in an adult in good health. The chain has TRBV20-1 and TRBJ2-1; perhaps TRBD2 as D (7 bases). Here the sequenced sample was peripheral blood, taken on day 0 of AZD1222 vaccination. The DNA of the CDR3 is TGCAGCGCTAGTCGGGGGGCGGTCTACAATGAGCAGTTCTTC. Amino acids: CSASRGAVYNEQFF.